This TCR beta chain was captured by sequencing in a study of blood T cell repertoires in COVID-19. Study-wide background: Some COVID-19 samples were acute and others convalescent; all came from the United States, Italy and Spain. Sources were T cells, B-cell-depleted T cells, or PBMCs; the material itself was cDNA or gDNA.

Per the authors' pipeline: Reference gene primer amplification gave estimated nucleated cell counts. Using immunoSEQ multiplex PCR, the repertoire was profiled, and TCRdb retains in-frame clones only, with some absent. Clone size and the V and J calls come from that table; the DNA yielded D and trimming. The sample contains a few hundred thousand clones, approximately 89% of which appear only once. V lost 2 bases to trimming and J lost 0 bases; unmatched junction nucleotides: 17. Germline values: CDR1 MDHEN, CDR2 SYDVKM. CDR3 length: 21 amino acids. The sequenced sample was peripheral blood. V and J are TRBV28 and TRBJ2-1, with TRBD2 matching over 9 bases. The sequence was obtained from a woman aged 60-75 years with acute or convalescent COVID-19. In DNA, the CDR3 is TGTGCCAGCAGTTTAAGTTTATCATGGCGGGAGGGCCATCCCTCCTACAATGAGCAGTTCTTC. This translates into CASSLSLSWREGHPSYNEQFF.